Shown below are 19 T cell receptor beta chains from a single sample sequenced in a study of cytomegalovirus exposure and HLA in healthy donors. TCRdb keeps only in-frame clones here, not all; method: immunoSEQ multiplex PCR. The sample records approximately 300,000 clones, about nine tenths being singletons. Source material: PBMCs. These TCRs come from a young woman in good health and CMV-seronegative.

The chain has TRBV5-1 and TRBJ2-5; 10 positions match TRBD2. Per germline, CDR1 SGHRS and CDR2 YFSETQ. Trimming removed 1 base from V and 5 bases from J; junction bases left unmatched: 11. The CDR3 has 17 amino acids. The CDR3 coding sequence is TGCGCCAGCAGCTTGAACCCTAGCGGGAGTGGAGGGGAGACCCAGTACTTC. This encodes CASSLNPSGSGGETQYF.

This clone was seen a single time. The chain carries TRBV18 and TRBJ2-6; TRBD1 matches 7 bases. From germline, CDR1 is KGHSH and CDR2 LQKENI. There are 15 residues in the CDR3. V trimming: 5 bases; J trimming: 1 base; junction bases outside the gene matches: 2. This CDR3 reads CASSGTDSGANVLTF. The CDR3 DNA reads as TGTGCCAGCTCAGGGACAGATTCTGGGGCCAACGTCCTGACTTTC.

V gene TRBV6-5 combines with J gene TRBJ1-5, with TRBD1 as a possible D gene (6 bases). V was trimmed by 4 bases and J by 1 base, leaving 11 bases between them. This CDR3 region has 15 residues. Germline assignment: CDR1 MNHEY and CDR2 SVGAGI. The CDR3 region is CASSSATGSNQPQHF. Here the CDR3 DNA reads TGTGCCAGCAGTTCCGCAACAGGGAGCAATCAGCCCCAGCATTTT.

The genes are TRBV5-1 and TRBJ1-4; D is unresolved. The CDR3 contains 14 residues. Germline V lookup: CDR1 SGHRS, CDR2 YFSETQ. The ends were cut back, 5 bases at V and 5 bases at J, with 13 bases in the middle. For the CDR3, the DNA is TGCGCCAGCAGTCAAGGACTGAGGAATGAAAAACTGTTTTTT. Translated, it gives CASSQGLRNEKLFF. Full variable domain (rest looked up from reference TRBV5-1 and TRBJ1-4): KAGVTQTPRYLIKTRGQQVTLSCSPISGHRSVSWYQQTPGQGLQFLFEYFSETQRNKGNFPGRFSGRQFSNSRSEMNVSTLELGDSALYLCASSQGLRNEKLFFGSGTQLSVL.

This clone was observed a few times. The rearrangement uses TRBV27 and TRBJ2-3, with TRBD2 as a possible D gene (5 bases). The CDR3 is 14 residues long. Trimming pared 6 bases from V and 2 bases from J, leaving 12 bases between. The germline gives CDR1 MNHEY, CDR2 SMNVEV (reference sequence). CDR3 loop: CASSQLGTTDTQYF. The CDR3, as DNA: TGTGCCAGCAGCCAACTAGGAACCACAGATACGCAGTATTTT.

The V and J genes are TRBV5-4 and TRBJ2-3; the D gene is possibly TRBD1 (6 bases). V was pared by 0 bases and J by 4 bases, with 15 bases between. Germline CDR1 is SGHNT and CDR2 is YYREEE (reference sequence). This CDR3 is 16 amino acids long. CDR3 DNA sequence: TGTGCCAGCAGCTTGGACAGGGTAATGGGGCCAGATACGCAGTATTTT. This encodes CASSLDRVMGPDTQYF.

The rearrangement uses TRBV6-1 and TRBJ2-7; a weak D match, TRBD1 (6 bases). Germline CDR1 reads MNHNS; CDR2 reads SASEGT. The V and J ends lost 2 bases and 2 bases respectively, with 19 bases between them. CDR3 length equals 17 residues. In DNA form, the CDR3 reads TGTGCCAGCAGTGAAACCCTCCCTAGACAGGAAACCTACGAGCAGTACTTC. Amino acids: CASSETLPRQETYEQYF.

This rearrangement joins TRBV29-1 to TRBJ2-5; TRBD1 aligns across 9 bases. The germline CDR1 and CDR2 sequences are SQVTM and ANQGSEA. The CDR3 spans 15 residues. After removal of 1 base from V and 4 bases from J, the junction contained 7 bases not matched to a gene. CDR3 nucleotides: TGCAGCGTTGAAGGGACAGGGGATTCATTAGAGACCCAGTACTTC. Translating gives CSVEGTGDSLETQYF.

The genes are TRBV14 and TRBJ1-2, with D maybe TRBD1 (6 bases). This CDR3 has 13 residues. Trimming shortened V by 4 bases and J by 4 bases, and 10 bases separated the two germline ends. In germline, CDR1 is SGHDN, CDR2 FVKESK. Written as DNA, the CDR3 is TGTGCCAGCAGCCGTGCAGGGGCCTATGGCTACACCTTC. Protein sequence: CASSRAGAYGYTF. The whole variable domain, filled in from reference TRBV14 and TRBJ1-2, reads EAGVTQFPSHSVIEKGQTVTLRCDPISGHDNLYWYRRVMGKEIKFLLHFVKESKQDESGMPNNRFLAERTGGTYSTLKVQPAELEDSGVYFCASSRAGAYGYTFGSGTRLTVV.

The gene calls are TRBV28 and TRBJ2-7, with D hard to call. Germline V CDR1 and CDR2: MDHEN, SYDVKM. The CDR3 sequence is 14 residues long. V gave up 2 bases and J gave up 2 bases, with 10 bases separating them. The CDR3 sequence is CASSLTSRTYEQYF. In DNA form, the CDR3 reads TGTGCCAGCAGTTTAACATCCCGCACCTACGAGCAGTACTTC.

The chain carries TRBV27 and TRBJ2-7; 9 positions match TRBD2. The J segment lost 0 bases and the V segment lost 6 bases, leaving 15 bases of the junction unmatched. Germline assignment: CDR1 MNHEY and CDR2 SMNVEV (reference sequence). The CDR3 loop spans 18 amino acids. As DNA, the CDR3 is TGTGCCAGCAGAACCCTAGCGGGGTTACTCGGGAGCTCCTACGAGCAGTACTTC. Protein product: CASRTLAGLLGSSYEQYF.

The chain uses TRBV5-8 and TRBJ2-1, with D perhaps TRBD1 (5 bases). With 3 bases removed from V and 7 bases from J, the gap between germline ends came to 20 bases. Germline CDR1 SGHTS, CDR2 YDEGEE. This CDR3 region has 16 residues. This CDR3 is CASSSRSAPPGNEQFF. CDR3 sequence (DNA): TGTGCCAGCAGCTCTCGGAGCGCTCCCCCAGGGAATGAGCAGTTCTTC.

This chain uses TRBV2 with TRBJ2-5; perhaps TRBD2 as D (6 bases). Germline V gene data show CDR1 as SNHLY and CDR2 as FYNNEI. The CDR3 is 14 residues long. Trimming removed 6 bases at V and 0 bases at J, with 11 bases between. CDR3 DNA: TGTGCCAGCAGGGCTAGCGACAACCAAGAGACCCAGTACTTC. Translation gives CASRASDNQETQYF.

As DNA, the CDR3 is TGTGCCAGCAGCTATCCGGGGACAGATACGCAGTATTTT. Encoded protein: CASSYPGTDTQYF. The chain carries TRBV7-2 and TRBJ2-3, with a weak D call TRBD2 (5 bases). Per the germline V gene, CDR1 is SGHTA and CDR2 is FQGNSA. The germline V and J ends were trimmed by 4 bases and 3 bases, with 8 bases remaining between them. The CDR3 runs to 13 residues. Combining the CDR3 with reference TRBV7-2 and TRBJ2-3 gives the whole variable domain GAGVSQSPSNKVTEKGKDVELRCDPISGHTALYWYRQSLGQGLEFLIYFQGNSAPDKSGLPSDRFSAERTGGSVSTLTIQRTQQEDSAVYLCASSYPGTDTQYFGPGTRLTVL.

The rearrangement uses TRBV25-1 and TRBJ2-1, with TRBD2 identical over 7 bases. Trimming cost V 4 bases and J 9 bases; bases outside gene matches: 6. The germline gives CDR1 MGHDK, CDR2 SYGVNS. The CDR3 has 13 residues. The CDR3 bases are TGTGCCAGCAGTGGCGATACTAGCGCTGAGCAGTTCTTC. Translated, it gives CASSGDTSAEQFF.

The chain recombines TRBV9 with TRBJ2-3; D perhaps matches TRBD2 (6 bases). This CDR3 has 12 residues. Germline V CDR1 and CDR2: SGDLS, YYNGEE. Trimming stripped 3 bases from V and 6 bases from J, with 8 bases between. CDR3 in amino acids: CASSEGRDTQYF. The CDR3 DNA reads as TGTGCCAGCAGCGAGGGGAGGGATACGCAGTATTTT.

V and J are TRBV15 and TRBJ1-1, with D possibly matching TRBD1 (6 bases). Per the germline V gene, CDR1 is LNHNV and CDR2 is YYDKDF (reference sequence). CDR3 length equals 16 residues. V was shortened by 0 bases and J by 3 bases, with 14 bases between the two germline ends. CDR3 region: CATSRDPGGGYTEAFF. Here the CDR3 DNA reads TGTGCCACCAGCAGAGACCCGGGAGGGGGATACACTGAAGCTTTCTTT.

The rearrangement joins TRBV27 to TRBJ2-1; D might be TRBD2 (6 bases). CDR3 length: 13 amino acids. V was shortened by 6 bases and J by 8 bases, with 14 bases between the two germline ends. From germline, CDR1 is MNHEY and CDR2 SMNVEV (reference sequence). CDR3: CASRTYSGDEQFF. The CDR3 DNA follows: TGTGCCAGCAGGACTTATAGCGGCGATGAGCAGTTCTTC.

The V gene is TRBV2, the J gene TRBJ1-5, with TRBD1 as a possible D gene (5 bases). V was cut by 4 bases and J by 6 bases, with 13 bases left in between. This CDR3 region has 14 residues. The germline V gene encodes CDR1 SNHLY and CDR2 FYNNEI. The CDR3, as DNA: TGTGCCAGCAGTGTGGAGACAGAAGGTCAGCCCCAGCATTTT. Residues: CASSVETEGQPQHF. Filled out from reference TRBV2 and TRBJ1-5, the complete variable domain reads EPEVTQTPSHQVTQMGQEVILRCVPISNHLYFYWYRQILGQKVEFLVSFYNNEISEKSEIFDDQFSVERPDGSNFTLKIRSTKLEDSAMYFCASSVETEGQPQHFGDGTRLSIL.